This T cell receptor (beta chain) was captured by sequencing in a study of blood T cell repertoires in COVID-19. The length of the CDR3 is 15 residues. J was trimmed by 7 bases and V by 6 bases; bases with no gene match: 8. CDR1 is SNHLY and CDR2 is FYNNEI in the germline V gene. This table comes from immunoSEQ multiplex PCR, and its TCRdb copy is limited to in-frame clones, with some not included. The sample lists 250,000 to 300,000 clones, approximately 91% occurring once. This receptor was taken from a middle-aged woman with acute COVID-19. Sequences were obtained from PBMCs or T cells enriched from blood (not recorded which). The chain carries TRBV2 and TRBJ1-6, with TRBD1 matching 8 bases. The CDR3 region is CASRWTGNKNSPLHF. The CDR3 region has the DNA TGTGCCAGCAGATGGACAGGGAATAAGAATTCACCCCTCCACTTT.